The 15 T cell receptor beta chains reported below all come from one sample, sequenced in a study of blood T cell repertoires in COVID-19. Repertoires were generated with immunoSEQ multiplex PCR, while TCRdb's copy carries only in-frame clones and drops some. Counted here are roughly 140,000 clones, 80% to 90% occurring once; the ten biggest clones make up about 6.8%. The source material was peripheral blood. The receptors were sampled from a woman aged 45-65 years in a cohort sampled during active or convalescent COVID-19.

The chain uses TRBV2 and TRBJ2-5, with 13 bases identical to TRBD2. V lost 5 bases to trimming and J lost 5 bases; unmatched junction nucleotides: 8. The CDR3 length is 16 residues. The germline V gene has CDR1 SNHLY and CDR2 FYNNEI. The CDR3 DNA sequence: TGTGCCAGCAGTACCCGCAAGGGACTAGCGGGGGAGACCCAGTACTTC. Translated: CASSTRKGLAGETQYF.

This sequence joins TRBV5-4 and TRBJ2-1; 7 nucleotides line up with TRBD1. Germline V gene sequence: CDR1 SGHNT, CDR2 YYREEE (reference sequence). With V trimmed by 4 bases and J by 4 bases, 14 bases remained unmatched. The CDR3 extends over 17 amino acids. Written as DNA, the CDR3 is TGTGCCAGCAGCCGAGGGGGCCCGGTCCTCCCATACAATGAGCAGTTCTTC. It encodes CASSRGGPVLPYNEQFF.

The CDR3: CASSRTGSNTEAFF. For the CDR3, the DNA is TGTGCCAGCAGCCGAACAGGGTCCAACACTGAAGCTTTCTTT. The chain employs TRBV6-5 and TRBJ1-1; perhaps TRBD1 as D (6 bases). Between the trimmed V and J ends, which lost 6 bases and 2 bases, there was a span of 13 bases. Germline V lookup: CDR1 MNHEY, CDR2 SVGAGI. CDR3 length: 14 amino acids.

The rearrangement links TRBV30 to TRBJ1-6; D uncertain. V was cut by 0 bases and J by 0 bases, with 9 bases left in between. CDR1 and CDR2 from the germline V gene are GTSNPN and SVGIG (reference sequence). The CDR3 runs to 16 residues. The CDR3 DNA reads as TGTGCCTGGAGTGTACTAGCGAGCTCCTATAATTCACCCCTCCACTTT. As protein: CAWSVLASSYNSPLHF.

The CDR3 DNA is TGCGCCAGCAGCCAACGATCACCTACAGGGGGGATCACTGAAGCTTTCTTT. Translated: CASSQRSPTGGITEAFF. The rearrangement joins TRBV4-1 to TRBJ1-1; 8 bases are a match to TRBD1. Germline V gene lookup returns CDR1 MGHRA and CDR2 YSYEKL. This CDR3 comprises 17 residues. Unmatched junction bases numbered 12, after V lost 2 bases and J lost 4 bases.

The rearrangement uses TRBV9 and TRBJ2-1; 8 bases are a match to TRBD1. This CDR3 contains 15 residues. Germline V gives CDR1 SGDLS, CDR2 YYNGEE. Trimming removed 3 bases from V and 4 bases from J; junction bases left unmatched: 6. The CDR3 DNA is TGTGCCAGCAGCGCCGTACAGGGGGAATACAATGAGCAGTTCTTC. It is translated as CASSAVQGEYNEQFF.

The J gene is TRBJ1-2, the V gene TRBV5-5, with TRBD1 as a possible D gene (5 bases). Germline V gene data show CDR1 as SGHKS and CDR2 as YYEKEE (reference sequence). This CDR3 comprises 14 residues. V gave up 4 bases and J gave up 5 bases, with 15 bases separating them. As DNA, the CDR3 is TGTGCCAGCAGCGGTATTGGAGGGGCATATGGCTACACCTTC. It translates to CASSGIGGAYGYTF.

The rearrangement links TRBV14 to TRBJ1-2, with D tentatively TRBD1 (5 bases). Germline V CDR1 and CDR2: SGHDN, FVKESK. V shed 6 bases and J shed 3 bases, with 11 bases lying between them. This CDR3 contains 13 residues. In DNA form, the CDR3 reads TGTGCCAGCAGTTCAGGAGGGGACTATGGCTACACCTTC. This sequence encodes CASSSGGDYGYTF.

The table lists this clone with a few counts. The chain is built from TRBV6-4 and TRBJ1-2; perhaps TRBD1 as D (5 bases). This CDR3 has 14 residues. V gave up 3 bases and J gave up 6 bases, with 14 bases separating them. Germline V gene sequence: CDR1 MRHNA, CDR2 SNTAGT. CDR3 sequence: CASSEAQGVHGYTF. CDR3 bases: TGTGCCAGCAGTGAAGCTCAGGGCGTCCATGGCTACACCTTC.

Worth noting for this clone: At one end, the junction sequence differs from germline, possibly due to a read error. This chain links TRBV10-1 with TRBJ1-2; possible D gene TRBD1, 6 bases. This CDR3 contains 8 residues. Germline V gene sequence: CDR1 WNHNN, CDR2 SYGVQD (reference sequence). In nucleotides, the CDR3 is TGCGCCATCACCGACAGGAACTTC. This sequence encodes CAITDRNF.

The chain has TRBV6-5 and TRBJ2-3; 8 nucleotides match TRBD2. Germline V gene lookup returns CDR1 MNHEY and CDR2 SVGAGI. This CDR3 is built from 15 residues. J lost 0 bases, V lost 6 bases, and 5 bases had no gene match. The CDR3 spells CASSLAGTSTDTQYF. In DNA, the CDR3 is TGTGCCAGCAGCCTAGCGGGTACTAGCACAGATACGCAGTATTTT.

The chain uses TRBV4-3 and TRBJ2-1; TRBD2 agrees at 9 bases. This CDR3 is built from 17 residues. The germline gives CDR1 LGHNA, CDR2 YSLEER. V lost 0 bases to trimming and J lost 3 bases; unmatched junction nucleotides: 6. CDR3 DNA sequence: TGCGCCAGCAGCCAAGATCGCAGCGGGGGGTTCTACAATGAGCAGTTCTTC. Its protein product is CASSQDRSGGFYNEQFF.

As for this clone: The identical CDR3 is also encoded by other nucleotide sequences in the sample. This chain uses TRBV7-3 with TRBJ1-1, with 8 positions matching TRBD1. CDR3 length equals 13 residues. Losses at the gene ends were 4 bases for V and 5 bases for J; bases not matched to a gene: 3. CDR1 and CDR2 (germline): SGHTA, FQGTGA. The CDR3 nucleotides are TGTGCCAGCAGCTCCAGGGGGCTAACTGAAGCTTTCTTT. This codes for CASSSRGLTEAFF.

CDR3 amino acids: CASSSRTGGHSYEQYF. In nucleotides, the CDR3 is TGCGCCAGCAGCTCGCGGACAGGGGGCCACTCCTACGAGCAGTACTTC. This chain uses TRBV5-1 with TRBJ2-7, with 11 bases matching TRBD1. Germline V gene data show CDR1 as SGHRS and CDR2 as YFSETQ. The length of the CDR3 is 16 residues. The V segment lost 3 bases and the J segment 0 bases; nucleotides outside the gene matches: 5.

CDR3: CSASMSGGSSVQYF. The CDR3 nucleotides read TGCAGTGCTAGTATGAGCGGGGGCTCCTCCGTTCAGTACTTC. The chain joins TRBV20-1 to TRBJ2-7, with 8 nucleotides matching TRBD2. The germline CDR1 and CDR2 sequences are DFQATT and SNEGSKA (reference sequence). The CDR3 sequence is 14 residues long. V shed 3 bases and J 10 bases; nucleotides not matched to a gene: 14.